Listed below are T cell receptor beta chains from one sample, sequenced in a study of blood T cell repertoires in COVID-19. Clones were read by immunoSEQ multiplex PCR, and TCRdb kept only the in-frame ones, dropping some. The top ten clones hold 6% of a sample with approximately 180,000 clones, 85% to 90% of them seen once. Specimen: peripheral blood. These receptors all stem from a man aged 40-49 years with active or convalescent COVID-19. Both conserved end residues are part of each CDR3. A D gene is named only where the DNA matches it firmly. A row's size may be missing; if present it is once, few, many or a size class.

CDR3: CASSPGQGTEAFF
DNA: TGCGCCAGCAGCCCGGGACAGGGGACTGAAGCTTTCTTT
V: TRBV5-1
size: .
J: TRBJ1-1
D: TRBD1

CDR3: CASKYSGTGLTEAFF
DNA: TGTGCCAGCAAGTACTCCGGGACAGGGCTAACTGAAGCTTTCTTT
V: TRBV2
size: .
J: TRBJ1-1
D: TRBD1

CDR3: CASSLNSNQPQHF
DNA: TGTGCCAGCAGCCTAAATAGCAATCAGCCCCAGCATTTT
V: TRBV12-3/TRBV12-4
size: .
J: TRBJ1-5
D: .

CDR3: CASSSGTGLPSGNTIYF
DNA: TGTGCCAGCAGCTCCGGGACAGGGCTCCCCTCTGGAAACACCATATATTTT
V: TRBV7-9
size: once
J: TRBJ1-3
D: TRBD1

CDR3: CASSLPGLAGGRNEQFF
DNA: TGCGCCAGCAGCTTGCCCGGCCTAGCGGGTGGGAGGAATGAGCAGTTCTTC
V: TRBV5-1
size: few
J: TRBJ2-1
D: TRBD2

CDR3: CASSLRTGQETQYF
DNA: TGCGCCAGCAGCCTTCGGACAGGCCAAGAGACCCAGTACTTC
V: TRBV5-1
size: .
J: TRBJ2-5
D: TRBD1

CDR3: CASIDPGTGGRRTEAFF
DNA: TGCGCCAGCATCGACCCCGGGACAGGCGGTCGGCGTACTGAAGCTTTCTTT
V: TRBV10-2
size: .
J: TRBJ1-1
D: TRBD1

CDR3: CARSFRVRVQGIRPLHF
DNA: TGTGCCAGAAGCTTCAGAGTTCGGGTGCAGGGTATCCGTCCCCTCCACTTT
V: TRBV5-3
size: .
J: TRBJ1-6
D: .

CDR3: CATSDPPGSNTGELFF
DNA: TGTGCCACCAGTGATCCCCCGGGTTCGAACACCGGGGAGCTGTTTTTT
V: TRBV24-1
size: .
J: TRBJ2-2
D: .

CDR3: CASRRTGEGGYTF
DNA: TGTGCCAGCAGGAGGACAGGGGAGGGTGGCTACACCTTC
V: TRBV14
size: .
J: TRBJ1-2
D: TRBD1

CDR3: CASSQDLGTGGGNTIYF
DNA: TGTGCCAGCAGCCAAGATCTCGGGACAGGCGGAGGAAACACCATATATTTT
V: TRBV14
size: once
J: TRBJ1-3
D: TRBD1

CDR3: CASRRTGDRGNEQFF
DNA: TGTGCCAGCAGGAGGACAGGGGATAGAGGCAATGAGCAGTTCTTC
V: TRBV5-5
size: .
J: TRBJ2-1
D: TRBD1

CDR3: CASSSSTGVRASDGNTIYF
DNA: TGTGCCAGCTCATCATCTACAGGGGTGAGAGCCAGTGACGGAAACACCATATATTTT
V: TRBV18
size: .
J: TRBJ1-3
D: TRBD1

CDR3: CASSLKVTGNTGELFF
DNA: TGCGCCAGCAGCCTAAAAGTAACAGGGAACACCGGGGAGCTGTTTTTT
V: TRBV5-1
size: .
J: TRBJ2-2
D: .

CDR3: CASSFRTGTNTGELFF
DNA: TGTGCCAGCAGTTTCCGGACAGGGACGAACACCGGGGAGCTGTTTTTT
V: TRBV27
size: .
J: TRBJ2-2
D: TRBD1

CDR3: CASSLLSRGPSEQYF
DNA: TGTGCCAGCAGCCTTCTGAGCAGGGGGCCCAGCGAGCAGTACTTC
V: TRBV27
size: .
J: TRBJ2-7
D: TRBD1

CDR3: CASGLPQGAGETQYF
DNA: TGTGCTAGTGGTTTGCCACAGGGGGCCGGGGAGACCCAGTACTTC
V: TRBV12-5
size: .
J: TRBJ2-5
D: TRBD1

CDR3: CASRGQPMGEQYF
DNA: TGCGCCAGCAGGGGACAACCGATGGGCGAGCAGTACTTC
V: TRBV5-1
size: .
J: TRBJ2-7
D: .

CDR3: CASSVAGGPYEQYF
DNA: TGTGCCAGCAGCGTTGCGGGAGGTCCCTACGAGCAGTACTTC
V: TRBV9
size: .
J: TRBJ2-7
D: TRBD2

CDR3: CASGGNDVAGTGGFGNTIYF
DNA: TGTGCTAGTGGCGGAAATGACGTCGCCGGGACAGGGGGCTTTGGAAACACCATATATTTT
V: TRBV12-5
size: .
J: TRBJ1-3
D: TRBD1

CDR3: CASRHRTGVNYGYTF
DNA: TGTGCCAGCAGACACCGGACAGGAGTTAACTATGGCTACACCTTC
V: TRBV5-6
size: once
J: TRBJ1-2
D: TRBD1

CDR3: CASSLTSYNEQFF
DNA: TGTGCCAGCAGTTTAACTTCCTACAATGAGCAGTTCTTC
V: TRBV6-2/TRBV6-3
size: .
J: TRBJ2-1
D: .